These T cell receptor beta chains were read from a single sample in a study of cytomegalovirus exposure and HLA in healthy donors. Sequencing used immunoSEQ multiplex PCR; TCRdb keeps in-frame clones, though not all of them. This table holds roughly 97,000 clones, around 72% found once. Sequencing was done on a sample of PBMCs. The receptors were sampled from a man aged 35 to 55 in good health and CMV-seronegative. Both conserved end residues are part of each CDR3. Fields, in order: CDR3 length, D gene, V gene, clone size, J gene, CDR3 protein, CDR3 DNA. The D gene is left open where the match is weak. The size entry is marked missing in some rows and otherwise reads once, few, many or a size class.

len: 13
d_gene: NA
v_gene: TRBV18
abundance: NA
j_gene: TRBJ1-1
CDR3aa: CASSPDSFVEAFF
CDR3nt: TGTGCCAGCTCACCGGACAGTTTCGTGGAAGCTTTCTTT

len: 15
d_gene: TRBD2
v_gene: TRBV7-2
abundance: NA
j_gene: TRBJ2-2
CDR3aa: CASSLALAGVGELFF
CDR3nt: TGTGCCAGCAGCTTAGCGCTAGCGGGCGTCGGGGAGCTGTTTTTT

len: 12
d_gene: NA
v_gene: TRBV25-1
abundance: NA
j_gene: TRBJ1-5
CDR3aa: CASSSYGQPQHF
CDR3nt: TGTGCCAGCAGTAGCTACGGGCAGCCCCAGCATTTT

len: 16
d_gene: TRBD2
v_gene: TRBV2
abundance: NA
j_gene: TRBJ2-5
CDR3aa: CASRLGGGAGQETQYF
CDR3nt: TGTGCCAGTCGCCTAGGCGGGGGGGCGGGGCAAGAGACCCAGTACTTC

len: 15
d_gene: TRBD2
v_gene: TRBV6-6
abundance: NA
j_gene: TRBJ2-1
CDR3aa: CASRRGTSGVNEQFF
CDR3nt: TGTGCCAGCAGGCGGGGGACTAGCGGAGTCAATGAGCAGTTCTTC

len: 14
d_gene: TRBD2
v_gene: TRBV6-4
abundance: NA
j_gene: TRBJ2-3
CDR3aa: CASSESGGADTQYF
CDR3nt: TGTGCCAGCAGTGAAAGCGGGGGGGCAGATACGCAGTATTTT

len: 16
d_gene: TRBD1
v_gene: TRBV2
abundance: once
j_gene: TRBJ1-6
CDR3aa: CASSQTGGSSGSPLHF
CDR3nt: TGTGCCAGCAGTCAAACAGGGGGGTCTTCGGGTTCACCCCTCCACTTT

len: 15
d_gene: NA
v_gene: TRBV7-2
abundance: NA
j_gene: TRBJ1-6
CDR3aa: CASSLEEGGYSPLHF
CDR3nt: TGTGCCAGCAGCTTAGAGGAAGGGGGATATTCACCCCTCCACTTT

len: 14
d_gene: NA
v_gene: TRBV4-2
abundance: NA
j_gene: TRBJ2-1
CDR3aa: CASSRSGSRNEQFF
CDR3nt: TGTGCCAGCAGCCGTTCGGGGTCTCGCAATGAGCAGTTCTTC

len: 15
d_gene: NA
v_gene: TRBV28
abundance: NA
j_gene: TRBJ2-3
CDR3aa: CASSFETGGTDTQYF
CDR3nt: TGTGCCAGCAGTTTCGAGACAGGCGGGACAGATACGCAGTATTTT

len: 15
d_gene: NA
v_gene: TRBV5-8
abundance: few
j_gene: TRBJ1-1
CDR3aa: CASSRGVVLNTEAFF
CDR3nt: TGTGCCAGCAGCCGAGGTGTGGTCCTAAACACTGAAGCTTTCTTT

len: 17
d_gene: TRBD1
v_gene: TRBV4-2
abundance: few
j_gene: TRBJ1-2
CDR3aa: CASSQDFSGGGSYGYTF
CDR3nt: TGTGCCAGCAGCCAAGACTTCTCAGGGGGCGGAAGCTATGGCTACACCTTC

len: 17
d_gene: NA
v_gene: TRBV2
abundance: NA
j_gene: TRBJ1-3
CDR3aa: CASRIPLGAITGNTIYF
CDR3nt: TGTGCCAGCAGGATCCCATTGGGGGCAATTACTGGAAACACCATATATTTT

len: 12
d_gene: NA
v_gene: TRBV19
abundance: NA
j_gene: TRBJ2-7
CDR3aa: CASTDTSYEQYF
CDR3nt: TGTGCCAGTACAGACACCAGCTACGAGCAGTACTTC

len: 15
d_gene: NA
v_gene: TRBV11-1
abundance: once
j_gene: TRBJ2-5
CDR3aa: CASSTRTAGQETQYF
CDR3nt: TGTGCCAGCAGCACCCGGACAGCAGGACAAGAGACCCAGTACTTC

len: 15
d_gene: NA
v_gene: TRBV2
abundance: once
j_gene: TRBJ1-1
CDR3aa: CASSGRVLVNTEAFF
CDR3nt: TGTGCCAGCAGTGGCAGGGTCCTTGTTAACACTGAAGCTTTCTTT

len: 13
d_gene: NA
v_gene: TRBV7-9
abundance: NA
j_gene: TRBJ2-3
CDR3aa: CASSIQGSDTQYF
CDR3nt: TGTGCCAGCAGCATACAGGGCTCAGATACGCAGTATTTT

len: 16
d_gene: NA
v_gene: TRBV4-2
abundance: NA
j_gene: TRBJ1-2
CDR3aa: CASSQGRAARDYGYTF
CDR3nt: TGTGCCAGCAGCCAAGGTAGGGCAGCGAGGGACTATGGCTACACCTTC

len: 16
d_gene: NA
v_gene: TRBV7-2
abundance: few
j_gene: TRBJ2-6
CDR3aa: CASSPKGVSGANVLTF
CDR3nt: TGTGCCAGCAGCCCAAAAGGGGTCTCTGGGGCCAACGTCCTGACTTTC

len: 15
d_gene: NA
v_gene: TRBV28
abundance: once
j_gene: TRBJ2-5
CDR3aa: CASSWAGTAQETQYF
CDR3nt: TGTGCCAGCAGTTGGGCCGGGACTGCCCAAGAGACCCAGTACTTC

len: 16
d_gene: NA
v_gene: TRBV4-1
abundance: NA
j_gene: TRBJ2-7
CDR3aa: CAMPNLALGGSYEQYF
CDR3nt: TGCGCTATGCCCAATCTGGCGTTGGGGGGTTCCTACGAGCAGTACTTC

len: 13
d_gene: NA
v_gene: TRBV11-2
abundance: NA
j_gene: TRBJ2-7
CDR3aa: CASSFEATYEQYF
CDR3nt: TGTGCCAGCAGCTTCGAGGCGACCTACGAGCAGTACTTC

len: 14
d_gene: NA
v_gene: TRBV19
abundance: NA
j_gene: TRBJ1-4
CDR3aa: CASSIRGANEKLFF
CDR3nt: TGTGCCAGTAGTATACGGGGTGCTAATGAAAAACTGTTTTTT

len: 13
d_gene: NA
v_gene: TRBV11-2
abundance: NA
j_gene: TRBJ1-5
CDR3aa: CASSLFIGQPQHF
CDR3nt: TGTGCCAGCAGCCTTTTCATCGGTCAGCCCCAGCATTTT

len: 12
d_gene: TRBD1
v_gene: TRBV19
abundance: NA
j_gene: TRBJ1-5
CDR3aa: CASSGDRGPQHF
CDR3nt: TGTGCCAGTAGTGGAGACAGGGGGCCCCAGCATTTT

len: 16
d_gene: NA
v_gene: TRBV4-1
abundance: NA
j_gene: TRBJ2-1
CDR3aa: CASSLLIGSSYNEQFF
CDR3nt: TGCGCCAGCAGCCTCCTGATCGGTAGCTCCTACAATGAGCAGTTCTTC

len: 15
d_gene: TRBD2
v_gene: TRBV5-6
abundance: NA
j_gene: TRBJ2-1
CDR3aa: CASSTTSGGSYEQFF
CDR3nt: TGTGCCAGCAGCACCACTAGCGGGGGGTCGTATGAGCAGTTCTTC

len: 14
d_gene: TRBD1
v_gene: TRBV5-4
abundance: NA
j_gene: TRBJ1-4
CDR3aa: CASSQTGDSEKLFF
CDR3nt: TGTGCCAGCAGTCAGACAGGGGATAGTGAAAAACTGTTTTTT

len: 14
d_gene: NA
v_gene: TRBV9
abundance: once
j_gene: TRBJ1-2
CDR3aa: CASSIGEANYGYTF
CDR3nt: TGTGCCAGCAGCATCGGGGAAGCTAACTATGGCTACACCTTC

len: 13
d_gene: NA
v_gene: TRBV7-2
abundance: NA
j_gene: TRBJ1-1
CDR3aa: CASSLMGGTEAFF
CDR3nt: TGTGCCAGCAGCTTAATGGGGGGCACTGAAGCTTTCTTT

len: 15
d_gene: TRBD1
v_gene: TRBV5-1
abundance: NA
j_gene: TRBJ1-4
CDR3aa: CASSPKDRDSEKLFF
CDR3nt: TGCGCCAGCAGCCCGAAAGACAGGGATAGTGAAAAACTGTTTTTT

len: 14
d_gene: TRBD1
v_gene: TRBV5-1
abundance: NA
j_gene: TRBJ2-5
CDR3aa: CASSLQGSQETQYF
CDR3nt: TGCGCCAGCAGCTTACAGGGGAGTCAAGAGACCCAGTACTTC

len: 14
d_gene: NA
v_gene: TRBV11-2
abundance: NA
j_gene: TRBJ2-5
CDR3aa: CASSLVGRDETQYF
CDR3nt: TGTGCCAGCAGCTTAGTAGGCCGGGATGAGACCCAGTACTTC

len: 14
d_gene: NA
v_gene: TRBV5-1
abundance: NA
j_gene: TRBJ1-1
CDR3aa: CASGDVGRGTEAFF
CDR3nt: TGCGCCAGCGGGGACGTCGGGAGAGGCACTGAAGCTTTCTTT

len: 15
d_gene: TRBD1
v_gene: TRBV27
abundance: NA
j_gene: TRBJ2-1
CDR3aa: CASSDSGGLYNEQFF
CDR3nt: TGTGCCAGCAGTGACTCAGGGGGCCTATACAATGAGCAGTTCTTC

len: 15
d_gene: NA
v_gene: TRBV18
abundance: NA
j_gene: TRBJ1-6
CDR3aa: CASSPQRGVNSPLHF
CDR3nt: TGTGCCAGCTCACCCCAGCGCGGAGTAAATTCACCCCTCCACTTT

len: 13
d_gene: TRBD1
v_gene: TRBV7-7
abundance: NA
j_gene: TRBJ2-5
CDR3aa: CASSWTGQETQYF
CDR3nt: TGTGCCAGCAGCTGGACAGGGCAAGAGACCCAGTACTTC

len: 16
d_gene: NA
v_gene: TRBV30
abundance: NA
j_gene: TRBJ1-6
CDR3aa: CAWSAPQQAENSPLHF
CDR3nt: TGTGCCTGGAGTGCACCACAACAGGCGGAGAATTCACCCCTCCACTTT

len: 15
d_gene: NA
v_gene: TRBV18
abundance: many
j_gene: TRBJ2-5
CDR3aa: CASSPPAGRRETQYF
CDR3nt: TGTGCCAGCTCACCACCGGCGGGGCGTAGGGAGACCCAGTACTTC

len: 17
d_gene: NA
v_gene: TRBV4-2
abundance: few
j_gene: TRBJ1-1
CDR3aa: CASSQRGEGLLNTEAFF
CDR3nt: TGTGCCAGCAGCCAAAGGGGGGAGGGGCTCTTGAACACTGAAGCTTTCTTT

len: 14
d_gene: NA
v_gene: TRBV9
abundance: NA
j_gene: TRBJ2-3
CDR3aa: CASSVTGSPDTQYF
CDR3nt: TGTGCCAGCAGCGTTACAGGGTCCCCAGATACGCAGTATTTT

len: 16
d_gene: TRBD2
v_gene: TRBV9
abundance: NA
j_gene: TRBJ2-5
CDR3aa: CASSVDRSSGEETQYF
CDR3nt: TGTGCCAGCAGCGTAGACCGTTCTAGCGGGGAAGAGACCCAGTACTTC

len: 15
d_gene: TRBD1
v_gene: TRBV7-9
abundance: NA
j_gene: TRBJ1-5
CDR3aa: CASSPTGRGNQPQHF
CDR3nt: TGTGCCAGCAGCCCGACAGGGAGAGGCAATCAGCCCCAGCATTTT